Each of the 3 T cell receptor beta chains below was sequenced from the same sample in a study of T cells in Graves' hyperthyroidism and ophthalmopathy. Amplification of TCR beta CDR3 regions was performed using RNA transcripts as template. HTBI primers were used for first-round RT-PCR of the TCR CDR3. TCRdb analysed the multiplex PCR reads with MiXCR anew, one entry per CDR3 protein. The table includes around 250,000 distinct CDR3 sequences, more than 14% detected once. Sequenced: blood. The receptors here all came from a middle-aged woman with Graves' hyperthyroidism that later progressed to Graves' ophthalmopathy.

This clonotype came up many times. The chain carries TRBV10-3 and TRBJ2-1; weak D call: TRBD2 (6 bases). Trimming shortened V by 6 bases and J by 7 bases, and 19 bases separated the two germline ends. This CDR3 contains 15 residues. CDR1 and CDR2 from the germline V gene are ENHRY and SYGVKD. The CDR3 region is CAIRTNTGGENEQFF. The CDR3 DNA reads as TGTGCCATCAGAACCAACACGGGCGGGGAGAATGAGCAGTTCTTC.

In its sample, this clonotype was seen many times. The CDR3 loop reads CRALGYNEQFF. The CDR3 DNA is TGCAGGGCCCTCGGGTACAATGAGCAGTTCTTC. The chain combines TRBV20-1 with TRBJ2-1; D unresolved. CDR3 size: 11 residues. CDR1 and CDR2 (germline): DFQATT, SNEGSKA (reference sequence).

This clonotype was detected only once. This chain connects TRBV25-1 to TRBJ2-5; TRBD2 might be the D (6 bases). V gave up 3 bases and J gave up 1 base, with 18 bases separating them. This CDR3 spans 17 amino acids. Germline V gene data show CDR1 as MGHDK and CDR2 as SYGVNS. CDR3: CASSDRLVRSFQETQYF. The CDR3 DNA sequence: TGTGCCAGCAGTGACCGACTAGTACGAAGCTTCCAAGAGACCCAGTACTTC. The variable domain in full, completed from reference TRBV25-1 and TRBJ2-5, reads EADIYQTPRYLVIGTGKKITLECSQTMGHDKMYWYQQDPGMELHLIHYSYGVNSTEKGDLSSESTVSRIRTEHFPLTLESARPSHTSQYLCASSDRLVRSFQETQYFGPGTRLLVL.